Here is one T cell receptor (beta chain) with its context. It has no known antigen specificity. One base away there is no much larger clone; base qualities are not given. This sample is drawn from a study of blood T cell repertoires in COVID-19 (dated by TCRdb to between 2020 and 2021). Turning to the overall study: Samples from collaborators originated in the United States, Italy and Spain and spanned both the acute and convalescent phases of COVID-19. The prospective study material was composed of cDNA or gDNA derived from T cells, B-cell-depleted T cells, or PBMCs. Deeply sampled blood TCRbeta repertoires from subjects exposed to, actively infected with, or recovered from COVID-19 were included in the dataset. The repertoires were released in a freely available public database intended as a resource for research on the immune response to SARS-CoV-2. The samples were drawn from the first 160 participants of the ongoing ImmuneRACE study and from some 1,300 subjects provided by 6 global collaborators. Nearly every sample came with metadata listing a de-identified subject ID, COVID-19 status, age in years and sex. Where HLA class I and class II types were available, the types were taken from metadata supplied by the sample provider, not from assay-based typing. Broad study findings and their caveats: Clinical and demographic metadata were provided uncurated, with the amount varying by source and participant.

Each collaborating institution followed its own protocols to collect whole blood in K2EDTA tubes. Collaborator samples were shipped for TCRbeta analysis as frozen whole blood, isolated PBMCs, or DNA extracted from either sample type. TCRbeta CDR3 regions were amplified from genomic DNA by means of the immunoSEQ Assay, a bias-controlled multiplex PCR. The authors' analysis ran thus. The number of nucleated cells in each sample was estimated from the amplification of reference gene primers within the assay. To quantify the absolute abundance of each unique TCRbeta CDR3 rearrangement, sequence reads were collapsed and filtered. For each sample, productive Simpson clonality was calculated as the square root of Simpson's diversity index over productive rearrangements. Entries here come from immuneACCESS through TCRdb and include only in-frame sequences with V and J called. Some clones fail to appear in such tables; in the studies checked, an unresolved V gene covers under half of the shortfall, and the cause of the remainder is unknown. Clone size and V and J calls were adopted from that table, with D and trimming inferred from the DNA. A total of about 28,000 clones appear in this sample, approximately 75% of them only once. The ten largest clones represent roughly 21% of the sample.

The sequence came from a boy aged 2 to 9 with active or convalescent COVID-19. Material: peripheral blood.

The CDR3 region: CASRPTGEMSGQYF. Read as DNA, the sequence is TGCGCCAGCAGACCGACAGGGGAGATGTCGGGACAGTATTTT. The chain uses TRBV10-2 and TRBJ2-3, with 8 junctional bases fitting TRBD1. From a lookup of the germline V gene, CDR1 and CDR2 are WSHSY and SAAADI. Reading from cysteine to phenylalanine, the CDR3 counts 14 amino acids. Left in the record is the CDR3 DNA by itself, 42 bases read in frame from the first base. V lost 6 bases and J lost 12 bases, and the count of bases not matched to a germline gene is 14.